Reported below is one T cell receptor (beta chain). These data originate in a study of T cell clonotyping in hematopoietic cell transplantation. Time point defined: recipient sample about 28 days before transplant, after cytoreduction. The CDR3 is 12 residues long. CDR1 MNHNS and CDR2 SASEGT come from the germline V gene. The trim removed 8 bases at V and 8 bases at J, leaving 4 bases unmatched. TCRdb keeps only in-frame clones here, not all; method: immunoSEQ multiplex PCR. The sample includes around 15,000 clones, roughly 93% of them seen just once. The receptor was derived from a man between 18 and 35 years old with biphenotypic leukemia. Some clones in this sample may be carry-over from other donors' samples. This specimen was peripheral blood mononuclear cells, taken before stem cell transplant. The rearrangement links TRBV6-1 to TRBJ2-1, with 9 bases aligning to TRBD1. CDR3 sequence: CASGDRVDEQFF. For the CDR3, the DNA is TGTGCCAGCGGGGACAGGGTGGATGAGCAGTTCTTC.